Each of the 9 T cell receptor beta chains below was sequenced from the same sample in a study of blood T cell repertoires in COVID-19. Assay used: immunoSEQ multiplex PCR; TCRdb lists only in-frame clones, some missing. The table shows about 300,000 clones, with about nine tenths occurring only once. Specimen: PBMCs or T cells enriched from blood (not recorded which). The receptors derive from a man aged 30 to 45 who had recovered from COVID-19.

The chain carries TRBV7-8 and TRBJ2-3; TRBD2 is a possible D gene (5 bases). Germline V gene data show CDR1 as SGHVS and CDR2 as FQNEAQ. The CDR3 loop spans 16 amino acids. V lost 0 bases, J lost 0 bases, and 10 bases lay in between. The DNA of the CDR3 is TGTGCCAGCAGCTTAGCGTACCGCGGGAGCACAGATACGCAGTATTTT. It codes for CASSLAYRGSTDTQYF.

Here the CDR3 reads CASSYEGHTYEQYF. The CDR3 DNA reads as TGCGCCAGTTCCTACGAGGGACACACCTACGAGCAGTACTTC. V usage is TRBV5-1 and J usage is TRBJ2-7, with D possibly TRBD1 on 6 matching bases. This CDR3 region has 14 residues. CDR1 is SGHRS, CDR2 YFSETQ, per germline. Deletions cut 8 bases from V and 2 bases from J, with 17 bases between.

The chain couples TRBV20-1 to TRBJ1-2; the D is unclear. The CDR3 is 10 residues long. Looked up from germline, CDR1 is DFQATT and CDR2 is SNEGSKA (reference sequence). Trimming left V 6 bases short and J 2 bases short, with 4 bases between. The CDR3, as DNA: TGCAGTGCGGCAAACTATGGCTACACCTTC. It codes for CSAANYGYTF.

The rearrangement uses TRBV4-1 and TRBJ2-7; D not resolved. The CDR3 covers 14 residues. Trimming removed 0 bases at V and 6 bases at J, with 12 bases between. CDR1 is MGHRA and CDR2 is YSYEKL in the germline V gene. CDR3 residues: CASSQDGRASEQYF. Here the CDR3 DNA reads TGCGCCAGCAGCCAAGATGGGCGAGCTTCCGAGCAGTACTTC.

The chain employs TRBV11-2 and TRBJ1-6; 9 nucleotides align to TRBD1. The V and J ends lost 5 bases and 8 bases, in that order; junction bases with no gene match: 7. The germline V gene has CDR1 SGHAT and CDR2 FQNNGV. The CDR3 sequence is 15 residues long. CDR3 DNA sequence: TGTGCCAGCAGCCCGAGGGACAGGGATTATTCACCCCTCCACTTT. This sequence encodes CASSPRDRDYSPLHF.

This chain connects TRBV15 to TRBJ2-1, with 7 bases that match TRBD2. The junction had 9 bases not matched to a gene; V was cut back by 2 bases and J by 2 bases. CDR1 and CDR2 from the germline V gene are LNHNV and YYDKDF (reference sequence). CDR3 length: 17 residues. The CDR3 DNA follows: TGTGCCACCAGCAGAAAGCGCGGGGGATCTACCTACAATGAGCAGTTCTTC. Protein: CATSRKRGGSTYNEQFF.

This chain links TRBV27 with TRBJ2-7, with a tentative D call TRBD1 (7 bases). The CDR3 extends over 13 amino acids. The germline V gene has CDR1 MNHEY and CDR2 SMNVEV (reference sequence). Between the trimmed V and J ends, which lost 1 base and 6 bases, there was a span of 10 bases. This chain's CDR3 is CASSLWQGGEQYF. CDR3 DNA sequence: TGTGCCAGCAGTTTATGGCAGGGGGGCGAGCAGTACTTC.

The chain uses TRBV5-5 and TRBJ1-1; no clear D gene. V gave up 6 bases and J gave up 0 bases, with 9 bases separating them. There are 13 residues in the CDR3. The germline CDR1 and CDR2 sequences are SGHKS and YYEKEE (reference sequence). CDR3 DNA sequence: TGTGCCAGCACCAAGCCAATGAACACTGAAGCTTTCTTT. Translation gives CASTKPMNTEAFF.

The chain has TRBV19 and TRBJ1-5; 7 bases are a match to TRBD1. Germline loops: CDR1 LNHDA, CDR2 SQIVND (reference sequence). V dropped 6 bases and J dropped 3; count of bases not matched to a gene: 14. This CDR3 is built from 17 residues. The CDR3 sequence is CASRRQGVGVVNQPQHF. CDR3 in DNA: TGTGCCAGTAGGAGACAGGGTGTCGGAGTTGTCAATCAGCCCCAGCATTTT.